Presented here are 24 T cell receptor beta chains from one specimen sequenced in a study of blood T cell repertoires in COVID-19. Using immunoSEQ multiplex PCR, the repertoire was profiled, and TCRdb retains in-frame clones only, with some absent. The sample includes a few hundred thousand clones, roughly nine tenths seen only once; the top ten take 2% to 2.5%. Sample: PBMCs or T cells enriched from blood (not recorded which). These receptors all come from a woman between 18 and 29 years old who had recovered from COVID-19.

J is TRBJ1-2 and V is TRBV2; a weak D match, TRBD1 (6 bases). The ends were cut back, 3 bases at V and 2 bases at J, with 10 bases in the middle. The CDR3 has 14 residues. Germline V gene lookup returns CDR1 SNHLY and CDR2 FYNNEI. The DNA of the CDR3 is TGTGCCAGCAGTGATTCAGGGGCAAACTATGGCTACACCTTC. Translating gives CASSDSGANYGYTF. The complete variable domain, with remaining parts taken from reference TRBV2 and TRBJ1-2, reads EPEVTQTPSHQVTQMGQEVILRCVPISNHLYFYWYRQILGQKVEFLVSFYNNEISEKSEIFDDQFSVERPDGSNFTLKIRSTKLEDSAMYFCASSDSGANYGYTFGSGTRLTVV.

This rearrangement joins TRBV4-1 to TRBJ2-1, with 8 bases matching TRBD2. The CDR3 has 16 residues. V shed 0 bases and J 8 bases; nucleotides not matched to a gene: 9. Germline assignment: CDR1 MGHRA and CDR2 YSYEKL. CDR3 in amino acids: CASSQEPSGGLYEQFF. The CDR3 DNA reads as TGCGCCAGCAGCCAAGAACCCAGCGGGGGTTTGTATGAGCAGTTCTTC.

The chain has TRBV5-1 and TRBJ2-7; 15 positions match TRBD2. The CDR3 spans 17 residues. The J segment lost 4 bases and the V segment lost 4 bases, leaving 9 bases of the junction unmatched. Germline CDR1 and CDR2: SGHRS and YFSETQ. In DNA, the CDR3 is TGCGCCAGCAGCACCATCGGACTAGCGGGGGGGCGGTACGAGCAGTACTTC. This translates into CASSTIGLAGGRYEQYF. Full variable domain (rest looked up from reference TRBV5-1 and TRBJ2-7): KAGVTQTPRYLIKTRGQQVTLSCSPISGHRSVSWYQQTPGQGLQFLFEYFSETQRNKGNFPGRFSGRQFSNSRSEMNVSTLELGDSALYLCASSTIGLAGGRYEQYFGPGTRLTVT.

The chain has TRBV3-1 (or the pseudogene TRBV3-2) and TRBJ2-5, with 7 bases lining up with TRBD2. The germline V gene encodes CDR1 LGHDT and CDR2 YNNKEL (reference sequence). The CDR3 covers 13 residues. V shed 5 bases and J 5 bases; nucleotides not matched to a gene: 5. The DNA for the CDR3 is TGTGCCAGCAGCTTAGGACTAGGGGAGACCCAGTACTTC. Protein sequence: CASSLGLGETQYF.

The V gene is TRBV7-8, the J gene TRBJ2-7, with D possibly TRBD1 on 6 matching bases. The germline gives CDR1 SGHVS, CDR2 FQNEAQ. The V and J ends lost 7 bases and 4 bases respectively, with 23 bases between them. There are 16 residues in the CDR3. This CDR3 reads CASNPDSRGHRYEQYF. The CDR3, as DNA: TGTGCCAGCAACCCCGACAGTCGGGGACATAGATACGAGCAGTACTTC.

The chain links TRBV28 to TRBJ1-1; maybe TRBD1 (6 bases). CDR1 and CDR2 from the germline V gene are MDHEN and SYDVKM. V was cut by 4 bases and J by 3 bases, with 15 bases left in between. The CDR3 extends over 15 amino acids. CDR3 coding DNA: TGTGCCAGCAGTTCCCAGGGGTTCGGGTACACTGAAGCTTTCTTT. Protein product: CASSSQGFGYTEAFF. Full variable domain (remainder filled in from reference TRBV28 and TRBJ1-1): DVKVTQSSRYLVKRTGEKVFLECVQDMDHENMFWYRQDPGLGLRLIYFSYDVKMKEKGDIPEGYSVSREKKERFSLILESASTNQTSMYLCASSSQGFGYTEAFFGQGTRLTVV.

This chain uses TRBV30 with TRBJ2-3; 9 nucleotides agree with TRBD2. J was trimmed by 5 bases and V by 4 bases; bases with no gene match: 4. Germline-derived CDR1 and CDR2 are GTSNPN and SVGIG (reference sequence). This CDR3 comprises 13 residues. CDR3 DNA: TGTGCCTGGAATAGCGGGAGAGAAGATACGCAGTATTTT. Translated, it gives CAWNSGREDTQYF. Using reference TRBV30 and TRBJ2-3 for the parts outside the CDR3, the full variable domain is SQTIHQWPATLVQPVGSPLSLECTVEGTSNPNLYWYRQAAGRGLQLLFYSVGIGQISSEVPQNLSASRPQDRQFILSSKKLLLSDSGFYLCAWNSGREDTQYFGPGTRLTVL.

The chain has TRBV19 and TRBJ2-3; unclear D gene. CDR1 is LNHDA and CDR2 is SQIVND in the germline V gene (reference sequence). V was pared by 4 bases and J by 0 bases, with 5 bases between. The CDR3 is made up of 13 amino acids. The CDR3 reads CASSKLSTDTQYF. The CDR3 nucleotides read TGTGCCAGTAGTAAGCTTAGCACAGATACGCAGTATTTT.

This chain uses TRBV9 with TRBJ2-3; 14 nucleotides line up with TRBD2. J lost 2 bases, V lost 4 bases, and 18 bases had no gene match. CDR1 is SGDLS and CDR2 is YYNGEE in the germline V gene. CDR3 length: 21 amino acids. This chain's CDR3 is CASSSRTSGGLGSRSTDTQYF. As DNA, the CDR3 is TGTGCCAGCAGCTCCCGGACTAGCGGGGGGCTCGGATCTCGGTCCACAGATACGCAGTATTTT.

The rearrangement uses TRBV3-1 (or the pseudogene TRBV3-2) and TRBJ2-3; TRBD2 matches 12 bases. The CDR3 is 15 residues long. CDR1 is LGHDT and CDR2 is YNNKEL in the germline V gene (reference sequence). J lost 1 base, V lost 4 bases, and 0 bases had no gene match. This chain's CDR3 is CASSRTSGGTDTQYF. CDR3 in DNA: TGTGCCAGCAGCCGGACTAGCGGGGGCACAGATACGCAGTATTTT.

V and J are TRBV28 and TRBJ2-7, with a tentative D call TRBD2 (5 bases). CDR1 and CDR2 (germline): MDHEN, SYDVKM. V was pared by 3 bases and J by 2 bases, with 11 bases between. The CDR3 has 14 residues. The DNA of the CDR3 is TGTGCCAGCAGTTTTAGGGAGCGAACCTACGAGCAGTACTTC. It yields the protein CASSFRERTYEQYF.

The chain employs TRBV7-9 and TRBJ2-1; D unresolved. This CDR3 has 15 residues. Deletions cut 5 bases from V and 4 bases from J, with 15 bases between. Germline V gene sequence: CDR1 SEHNR, CDR2 FQNEAQ (reference sequence). CDR3 nucleotide sequence: TGTGCCAGCAGCCCTGTGAGGCAGATTTACAATGAGCAGTTCTTC. It codes for CASSPVRQIYNEQFF.

In this sample, this clone turned up once. This sequence joins TRBV30 and TRBJ2-7; TRBD2 is a possible D gene (5 bases). CDR3 length: 13 amino acids. Trimming pared 3 bases from V and 0 bases from J, leaving 9 bases between. CDR1 and CDR2 (germline): GTSNPN, SVGIG (reference sequence). This CDR3 is CAWSLGSSYEQYF. The CDR3, as DNA: TGTGCCTGGAGCCTGGGGAGCTCCTACGAGCAGTACTTC.

The V call is TRBV21-1, the J call TRBJ1-2; TRBD1, the table's D call, lacks a check against the DNA. TRBV21-1 represents a pseudogene. The CDR3 contains 13 residues. The chain's CDR3 is CATHTGSNYGYTF. The CDR3 DNA reads TGTGCCACCCACACAGGGTCAAACTATGGCTACACCTTC.

The CDR3 loop reads CASEGITGEQYF. For the CDR3, the DNA is TGTGCCAGCGAGGGAATAACGGGTGAGCAGTACTTC. The genes are TRBV7-9 and TRBJ2-7, with D perhaps matching TRBD2 (5 bases). The CDR3 is made up of 12 amino acids. V was trimmed by 8 bases and J by 7 bases, leaving 15 bases between them. In germline, CDR1 is SEHNR, CDR2 FQNEAQ (reference sequence).

The rearrangement joins TRBV27 to TRBJ1-6; D is unclear. The CDR3 is made up of 15 amino acids. The germline V gene has CDR1 MNHEY and CDR2 SMNVEV (reference sequence). V was pared by 4 bases and J by 8 bases, with 15 bases between. As DNA, the CDR3 is TGTGCCAGCAGTTCCCAGGTGGGGAGTTATTCACCCCTCCACTTT. Translation: CASSSQVGSYSPLHF.

This clone has just one count. The chain combines TRBV6-5 with TRBJ2-3; the D is unclear. V shed 6 bases and J shed 3 bases, with 7 bases lying between them. The germline V gene has CDR1 MNHEY and CDR2 SVGAGI. CDR3 length: 12 amino acids. Here the CDR3 DNA reads TGTGCCAGCAGCGGAGCTACAGATACGCAGTATTTT. Translation: CASSGATDTQYF.

The J gene is TRBJ1-1, the V gene TRBV5-8; 10 nucleotides match TRBD1. Losses at the gene ends were 4 bases for V and 2 bases for J; bases not matched to a gene: 5. The CDR3 contains 15 residues. Germline values: CDR1 SGHTS, CDR2 YDEGEE. The CDR3 DNA sequence: TGTGCCAGCAGCCACCGGGACAGGGGAAACACTGAAGCTTTCTTT. This codes for CASSHRDRGNTEAFF.

V and J are TRBV10-3 and TRBJ2-5; 7 positions agree with TRBD1. V shed 5 bases and J 0 bases; nucleotides not matched to a gene: 12. The CDR3 contains 17 residues. Germline values: CDR1 ENHRY, CDR2 SYGVKD. CDR3 sequence: CAISSTWDSEYQETQYF. CDR3 DNA: TGTGCCATCAGTTCCACCTGGGACAGTGAGTACCAAGAGACCCAGTACTTC.

On this clone itself: This CDR3 is also generated by other DNA sequences in the sample. The chain uses TRBV5-1 and TRBJ1-5; the match to TRBD1 covers 7 bases. From germline, CDR1 is SGHRS and CDR2 YFSETQ. The CDR3 loop spans 15 amino acids. The ends lost 0 bases at V and 4 bases at J; junction bases unmatched: 4. The CDR3 DNA is TGCGCCAGCAGCTTGGGGACAGGTGGGAATCAGCCCCAGCATTTT. The encoded protein is CASSLGTGGNQPQHF.

The chain is built from TRBV19 and TRBJ2-7; a possible D gene is TRBD2 (6 bases). Germline V gene sequence: CDR1 LNHDA, CDR2 SQIVND (reference sequence). V was pared by 1 base and J by 5 bases, with 12 bases between. This CDR3 is built from 14 residues. The CDR3 is CASSIGLAPDEQYF. The CDR3 DNA follows: TGTGCCAGTAGTATAGGGCTAGCGCCCGACGAGCAGTACTTC.

The V and J genes are TRBV6-5 and TRBJ1-2; TRBD1 agrees at 10 bases. The CDR3 runs to 15 residues. The ends lost 6 bases at V and 2 bases at J; junction bases unmatched: 6. Looked up from germline, CDR1 is MNHEY and CDR2 is SVGAGI. The CDR3 here is CASRRPGQGNYGYTF. CDR3 in DNA: TGTGCCAGCAGACGCCCGGGACAGGGGAACTATGGCTACACCTTC.

J is TRBJ2-7 and V is TRBV15, with TRBD2 matching over 7 bases. In germline, CDR1 is LNHNV, CDR2 YYDKDF (reference sequence). V dropped 0 bases and J dropped 2; count of bases not matched to a gene: 7. The CDR3 contains 16 residues. In DNA form, the CDR3 reads TGTGCCACCAGCAGAGATGGGGCTAGCGGTCCCTACGAGCAGTACTTC. Translation gives CATSRDGASGPYEQYF.

This clone was counted once. The chain joins TRBV10-2 to TRBJ1-1; tentative D call: TRBD1 (6 bases). Deletions cut 7 bases from V and 1 base from J, with 10 bases between. Germline assignment: CDR1 WSHSY and CDR2 SAAADI. CDR3 length: 13 amino acids. DNA for the CDR3: TGCGCCAGCAATCCAGGGGAGAACACTGAAGCTTTCTTT. As protein: CASNPGENTEAFF.